The rows below give T cell receptor beta chains drawn from one sample of a study of circulating CD8 cells and anti-PD-1 response in melanoma. Using its own MiXCR run on the reads, TCRdb lists one record per CDR3 protein. There are 500 to 700 distinct CDR3 sequences in the sample; roughly 8% occur only once, and roughly 27% lies in the top ten. The source was CD8+ T cells from PBMCs, collected at baseline or after one month of anti-PD-1 therapy (not recorded which). The receptors were gathered from a human donor with melanoma. Both conserved end residues are trimmed from each CDR3.

TRBV4-1,ASSPAAAGSNYGYT
TRBV9,ASSVEGGGGTSTDTQY
TRBV12-3/TRBV12-4,ASSHRQGFNYGYT
TRBV29-1,SAGAANTEAF
TRBV27,ASSSTDNEQF
TRBV20-1,SARGTGLTYEQY
TRBV6-6,ASSVASLRGGETQY
TRBV27,ASSRDQRGYYTGELF
TRBV19,ASKTRRVEEAGAF
TRBV5-6,ASSLGGPHYNEQF
TRBV28,ASGDRASGNTIY
TRBV28,ASRWGDTQY
TRBV28,ASSRRSREGNTGELF
TRBV14,ASSQGGRGPIYNEQF
TRBV27,ASSLTTGTYEQY
TRBV25-1,AGGSGNTDTQY
TRBV18,ASSPLGTDTQY
TRBV2,VSSGMTGRYEQY
TRBV2,ASSQFSGDNEQF
TRBV25-1,ASGGLAGVTGELF
TRBV21-1,ASSKPKGPTQDTGELF
TRBV6-1,ASTGRETQY
TRBV5-6,ASSLVADRDTDTQY
TRBV7-9,ASSLEEGAAGNTIY
TRBV28,ASSHNRGYEQY
TRBV19,ASSMDRSSTDTQY
TRBV7-2,ASSFVRGLARETQY
TRBV19,ASSTVRGQPQH